These 20 T cell receptor beta chains were all obtained from the same sample, sequenced in a study of shared clonotypes between healthy human individuals (TCRdb year 2020). The library relied on the immunoSEQ multiplex PCR assay. Not all clones reach the TCRdb copy of this immuneACCESS table, which keeps in-frame sequences only. Checked studies attribute under half of the gap to unresolved V genes and leave the rest unexplained. In all, the sample holds 2 million to 2.5 million clones, and approximately 95% of those were seen once. Clones ranked in the top ten supply around 0.4% of the sample. The specimen was naive CD4+ T cells from PBMCs. What the cell subset or site label conveys for this sample: CD45RA+ positively selected. The receptors were sampled from a young man in good health. Some clones in this sample may be carry-over from other donors' samples.

V gene TRBV6-1 combines with J gene TRBJ1-5; D is ambiguous. V lost 5 bases and J lost 0, with 8 bases in between. Germline CDR1 and CDR2: MNHNS and SASEGT. This CDR3 region has 14 residues. The CDR3 DNA reads TGTGCCAGCAGTTTGGGCCCTAGCAATCAGCCCCAGCATTTT. This gives the protein CASSLGPSNQPQHF.

Worth noting for this clone: The junction does not match germline at one end; this may be a read error. The rearrangement uses TRBV6-1 and TRBJ2-7; TRBD2 agrees at 7 bases. Germline V gene data show CDR1 as MNHNS and CDR2 as SASEGT. This CDR3 spans 15 amino acids. Here the CDR3 DNA reads TGTGCCAGCAGTGAATCAGCGGGGCGCTCCCACGAGCAGTACTTC. This translates into CASSESAGRSHEQYF.

The chain combines TRBV9 with TRBJ2-1; 9 bases align to TRBD2. The junction had 10 bases not matched to a gene; V was cut back by 0 bases and J by 9 bases. This CDR3 is built from 16 residues. Per germline, CDR1 SGDLS and CDR2 YYNGEE. This CDR3 is CASSVADLAGFGEQFF. Here the CDR3 DNA reads TGTGCCAGCAGCGTAGCTGATCTAGCGGGATTCGGTGAGCAGTTCTTC.

This chain uses TRBV19 with TRBJ2-5; D is ambiguous. CDR3 length equals 15 residues. The ends were cut back, 1 base at V and 5 bases at J, with 14 bases in the middle. The germline V gene has CDR1 LNHDA and CDR2 SQIVND (reference sequence). The CDR3 sequence is CASSIGTIFGETQYF. CDR3 in DNA: TGTGCCAGTAGTATAGGGACGATTTTTGGGGAGACCCAGTACTTC. Using reference TRBV19 and TRBJ2-5 for the parts outside the CDR3, the full variable domain is DGGITQSPKYLFRKEGQNVTLSCEQNLNHDAMYWYRQDPGQGLRLIYYSQIVNDFQKGDIAEGYSVSREKKESFPLTVTSAQKNPTAFYLCASSIGTIFGETQYFGPGTRLLVL.

The rearrangement links TRBV25-1 to TRBJ2-2; 9 bases are shared with TRBD2. The CDR3 has 14 residues. Germline CDR1 reads MGHDK; CDR2 reads SYGVNS. V was clipped by 5 bases and J by 4 bases; unmatched bases: 2. Here the CDR3 DNA reads TGTGCCAGCAGTCTAGCGGGAAGCACCGGGGAGCTGTTTTTT. It yields the protein CASSLAGSTGELFF.

This rearrangement joins TRBV7-9 to TRBJ1-1; 10 positions agree with TRBD1. J lost 6 bases, V lost 5 bases, and 9 bases had no gene match. CDR3 length: 15 residues. CDR1 is SEHNR, CDR2 FQNEAQ, per germline (reference sequence). In DNA, the CDR3 is TGTGCCAGCAGCCCCCACAGACAGGGGGCCTCTGAAGCTTTCTTT. This encodes CASSPHRQGASEAFF.

This clone came up a few times. Other DNA sequences in this sample translate to the same CDR3. This rearrangement joins TRBV6-5 to TRBJ1-2; D is ambiguous. The CDR3 is 11 residues long. V shed 2 bases and J shed 8 bases, with 6 bases lying between them. Per germline, CDR1 MNHEY and CDR2 SVGAGI. Here the CDR3 DNA reads TGTGCCAGCAGTTACCTGGGCGGCTACACCTTC. The encoded protein is CASSYLGGYTF.

The rearrangement links TRBV5-6 to TRBJ1-1; D perhaps matches TRBD1 (5 bases). The V gene's germline CDR1 is SGHDT and CDR2 YYEEEE. This CDR3 is 16 amino acids long. The ends were cut back, 2 bases at V and 3 bases at J, with 17 bases in the middle. The DNA for the CDR3 is TGTGCCAGCAGCTTATTCGGGGACCTAGGGGACACTGAAGCTTTCTTT. Its protein product is CASSLFGDLGDTEAFF.

The chain carries TRBV11-2 and TRBJ2-7, with 8 bases identical to TRBD1. Germline values: CDR1 SGHAT, CDR2 FQNNGV. The CDR3 runs to 15 residues. J gave up 5 bases and V 3 bases, and 9 bases lay outside the gene matches. CDR3: CASSFLRTGWNEQYF. DNA for the CDR3: TGTGCCAGCAGCTTCCTTAGGACAGGGTGGAACGAGCAGTACTTC. Drawing the rest from reference TRBV11-2 and TRBJ2-7, the complete variable domain is EAGVAQSPRYKIIEKRQSVAFWCNPISGHATLYWYQQILGQGPKLLIQFQNNGVVDDSQLPKDRFSAERLKGVDSTLKIQPAKLEDSAVYLCASSFLRTGWNEQYFGPGTRLTVT.

The V gene is TRBV15, the J gene TRBJ2-7, with 7 bases that match TRBD1. Germline V gene lookup returns CDR1 LNHNV and CDR2 YYDKDF (reference sequence). Trimming cost V 0 bases and J 6 bases; bases outside gene matches: 5. The CDR3 covers 14 residues. The CDR3 spells CATSRDQGVSEQYF. In DNA, the CDR3 is TGTGCCACCAGCAGAGATCAGGGGGTCAGCGAGCAGTACTTC.

This chain joins TRBV28 and TRBJ2-5; D might be TRBD1 (7 bases). This CDR3 is built from 15 residues. V gave up 4 bases and J gave up 3 bases, with 15 bases separating them. Germline CDR1 and CDR2: MDHEN and SYDVKM. Written as DNA, the CDR3 is TGTGCCAGCAGTTCCCGACAGGGAGGTGAAGAGACCCAGTACTTC. Protein: CASSSRQGGEETQYF. Full variable domain (outside the CDR3, taken from reference TRBV28 and TRBJ2-5): DVKVTQSSRYLVKRTGEKVFLECVQDMDHENMFWYRQDPGLGLRLIYFSYDVKMKEKGDIPEGYSVSREKKERFSLILESASTNQTSMYLCASSSRQGGEETQYFGPGTRLLVL.

The chain is built from TRBV6-5 and TRBJ2-3; 7 bases are shared with TRBD1. V shed 8 bases and J 2 bases; nucleotides not matched to a gene: 4. The V gene's germline CDR1 is MNHEY and CDR2 SVGAGI. This CDR3 has 13 residues. The CDR3 nucleotides read TGTGCCAGCCGGACAGGATTCACAGATACGCAGTATTTT. It yields the protein CASRTGFTDTQYF.

This clone was seen once. The genes are TRBV5-1 and TRBJ2-3; D remains unclear. The V end lost 0 bases, the J end lost 0 bases, and 14 bases lay between the germline ends. The CDR3 has 17 amino acids. Germline-derived CDR1 and CDR2 are SGHRS and YFSETQ. Here the CDR3 reads CASSLASVGSSTDTQYF. DNA for the CDR3: TGCGCCAGCAGCTTGGCCAGCGTCGGCTCTAGCACAGATACGCAGTATTTT. The full variable domain, rest sourced from reference TRBV5-1 and TRBJ2-3, is KAGVTQTPRYLIKTRGQQVTLSCSPISGHRSVSWYQQTPGQGLQFLFEYFSETQRNKGNFPGRFSGRQFSNSRSEMNVSTLELGDSALYLCASSLASVGSSTDTQYFGPGTRLTVL.

The chain joins TRBV14 to TRBJ2-7; 13 bases are a match to TRBD2. Looked up from germline, CDR1 is SGHDN and CDR2 is FVKESK. This CDR3 spans 17 amino acids. V lost 2 bases and J lost 1; bases outside the gene matches: 5. The CDR3 reads CASSQLILAGGSYEQYF. CDR3 in DNA: TGTGCCAGCAGCCAACTCATACTAGCGGGAGGGTCCTACGAGCAGTACTTC.

V and J are TRBV5-1 and TRBJ1-2, with a tentative D call TRBD1 (5 bases). Germline values: CDR1 SGHRS, CDR2 YFSETQ. Trimming shortened V by 4 bases and J by 0 bases, and 10 bases separated the two germline ends. The CDR3 covers 14 residues. CDR3 in DNA: TGCGCCAGCAGCCGGGACGGGACTAACTATGGCTACACCTTC. Its translation: CASSRDGTNYGYTF.

The chain has TRBV5-4 and TRBJ2-5; 8 nucleotides line up with TRBD2. J lost 2 bases, V lost 0 bases, and 3 bases had no gene match. This CDR3 contains 15 residues. Germline-derived CDR1 and CDR2 are SGHNT and YYREEE (reference sequence). The CDR3 is CASSLGLATQETQYF. The CDR3 bases are TGTGCCAGCAGCTTGGGACTAGCGACACAAGAGACCCAGTACTTC.

This clone was recorded once. V and J are TRBV7-9 and TRBJ2-1; TRBD2 matches at 11 bases. The V gene's germline CDR1 is SEHNR and CDR2 FQNEAQ (reference sequence). The CDR3 covers 17 residues. The ends lost 1 base at V and 2 bases at J; junction bases unmatched: 4. CDR3 sequence reads: CASSLGATSGAYNEQFF. CDR3 DNA: TGTGCCAGCAGCTTAGGGGCGACTAGCGGGGCCTACAATGAGCAGTTCTTC.

The chain couples TRBV6-6 to TRBJ1-1; 12 bases match TRBD1. CDR3 length: 15 residues. Trimming at V came to 6 bases and at J to 8 bases, leaving 10 bases not matched to a gene. Germline loops: CDR1 MNHNY, CDR2 SVGAGI (reference sequence). The chain's CDR3 is CASRPPGQGAVEAFF. The CDR3 nucleotides read TGTGCCAGCAGACCCCCGGGACAGGGGGCTGTGGAAGCTTTCTTT.

This rearrangement joins TRBV2 to TRBJ2-1; 8 bases line up with TRBD2. In germline, CDR1 is SNHLY, CDR2 FYNNEI. The CDR3 consists of 13 residues. The V gene end was trimmed by 4 bases and the J gene end by 9 bases; junction bases not matched to a gene: 5. The CDR3 sequence: CASSAGTRGEQFF. CDR3 nucleotide sequence: TGTGCCAGCAGTGCTGGGACTAGAGGTGAGCAGTTCTTC.

The V call is TRBV18, the J call TRBJ2-4; 11 bases line up with TRBD1. This CDR3 is 16 amino acids long. Per the germline V gene, CDR1 is KGHSH and CDR2 is LQKENI. The ends lost 4 bases at V and 5 bases at J; junction bases unmatched: 7. This CDR3 reads CASSRKPGQGENIQYF. For the CDR3, the DNA is TGTGCCAGCTCACGCAAACCGGGACAGGGGGAAAACATTCAGTACTTC.